At least ten counts were recorded for the clone carrying this TCR beta chain. RNA transcripts were the template for amplifying TCR beta CDR3 regions. The HTBI set primed first-round TCR CDR3 RT-PCR. TCRdb itself ran the multiplex PCR reads through MiXCR, one entry per CDR3 protein. The data hold approximately 500,000 distinct CDR3 sequences, with 46% observed a single time. Among the patients, aged 18 to 65, hyperthyroidism was newly diagnosed and had lasted under 2 months. Clinicians diagnosed patients from clinical symptoms, serum thyroxine and TRAb, thyroid ultrasound and orbital computed tomography. These data originate in a study of T cells in Graves' hyperthyroidism and ophthalmopathy. The CDR3 is 15 amino acids. Per the germline V gene, CDR1 is SEHNR and CDR2 is FQNEAQ (reference sequence). Trimming cost V 2 bases and J 1 base, with 11 bases left between them.

V gene TRBV7-9 combines with J gene TRBJ1-2; tentative D call: TRBD1 (5 bases). The TCR comes from a woman aged 18 to 35 with Graves' hyperthyroidism. Specimen: peripheral blood or thyroid tissue (not recorded which). CDR3 bases: TGTGCCAGCAGCTTAAGGGGACGTTATAACTATGGCTACACCTTC. Translation gives CASSLRGRYNYGYTF.